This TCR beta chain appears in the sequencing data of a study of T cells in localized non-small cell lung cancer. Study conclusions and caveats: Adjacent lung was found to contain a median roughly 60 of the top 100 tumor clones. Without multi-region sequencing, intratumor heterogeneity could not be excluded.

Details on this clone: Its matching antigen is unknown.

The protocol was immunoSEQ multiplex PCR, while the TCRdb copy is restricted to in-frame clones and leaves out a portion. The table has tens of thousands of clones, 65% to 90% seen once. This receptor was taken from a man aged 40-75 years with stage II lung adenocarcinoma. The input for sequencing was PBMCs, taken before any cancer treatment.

CDR3 protein: CASQLIRPDTQYF. The CDR3 DNA reads TGTGCCAGCCAGCTTATCAGGCCAGATACGCAGTATTTT. J is TRBJ2-3 and V is TRBV11-1; D call uncertain. The CDR3 runs 13 residues. CDR1 SGHAT and CDR2 FQDESV come from the germline V gene (reference sequence). Trimming took off 8 bases at V and 4 bases at J, with 13 bases between the two ends.